The rows below give T cell receptor beta chains drawn from one sample of a study of blood T cell repertoires in COVID-19. Clones were sequenced by immunoSEQ multiplex PCR, and TCRdb holds only the in-frame ones, with some missing. The sample yields under 300,000 clones, just over 90% seen once. The material sequenced was PBMCs or T cells enriched from blood (not recorded which). All receptors derive from a woman aged 18-29 years who had recovered from COVID-19. CDR3s include the opening cysteine and the closing phenylalanine or tryptophan. Fields, in order: V gene, J gene, D gene, CDR3 DNA, CDR3 protein. A D gene is named only where the DNA matches it firmly.

v_gene: TRBV2
j_gene: TRBJ1-1
d_gene: .
CDR3nt: TGTGCCAGCAGTCCGGGTTTAATTGAAGCTTTCTTT
CDR3aa: CASSPGLIEAFF

v_gene: TRBV4-1
j_gene: TRBJ2-7
d_gene: .
CDR3nt: TGCGCCAGCAGCCAAGTTGCCAGTCTCTACGAGCAGTACTTC
CDR3aa: CASSQVASLYEQYF

v_gene: TRBV11-2
j_gene: TRBJ2-5
d_gene: .
CDR3nt: TGTGCCAGCAGCTTAGAGGCTCCGGGCAGGGGAAAAGAGACCCAGTACTTC
CDR3aa: CASSLEAPGRGKETQYF

v_gene: TRBV28
j_gene: TRBJ1-1
d_gene: .
CDR3nt: TGTGCCAGCAACCCTCCGGGACAACTTACTAGGAACACTGAAGCTTTCTTT
CDR3aa: CASNPPGQLTRNTEAFF

v_gene: TRBV15
j_gene: TRBJ2-3
d_gene: .
CDR3nt: TGTGCCACCAGCAGAGATGCGAGCACAGATACGCAGTATTTT
CDR3aa: CATSRDASTDTQYF

v_gene: TRBV11-3
j_gene: TRBJ2-7
d_gene: .
CDR3nt: TGTGCCAGCAGCGGCCCTCACAGGGGGGGCCACGAGCAGTACTTC
CDR3aa: CASSGPHRGGHEQYF

v_gene: TRBV6-1
j_gene: TRBJ1-1
d_gene: TRBD1
CDR3nt: TGTGCCAGCAGTGAATGGTTATGGGACAGGGCGAACACTGAAGCTTTCTTT
CDR3aa: CASSEWLWDRANTEAFF

v_gene: TRBV3-1/TRBV3-2
j_gene: TRBJ1-2
d_gene: .
CDR3nt: TGTGCCAGCAGCCTGGGACAAAACTATGGCTACACCTTC
CDR3aa: CASSLGQNYGYTF

v_gene: TRBV27
j_gene: TRBJ2-1
d_gene: TRBD2
CDR3nt: TGTGCCAGCAGAAAGGGGAGGGGAGAACGCTACAATGAGCAGTTCTTC
CDR3aa: CASRKGRGERYNEQFF

v_gene: TRBV28
j_gene: TRBJ1-3
d_gene: .
CDR3nt: TGTGCCAGCAAGGGAGGGGACCCCTCTGGAAACACCATATATTTT
CDR3aa: CASKGGDPSGNTIYF